Below, 15 T cell receptor beta chains from the same sample are listed, as sequenced in a study of EBV T-cell therapy then PD-1 blockade in nasopharyngeal carcinoma. Time point described: 266 days after commencement of treatment, after nivolumab therapy. The treatment is: AdE1-LMPpoly-expanded autologous EBV-specific T-cell therapy followed by anti-PD-1 nivolumab. The table came from immunoSEQ multiplex PCR; TCRdb's copy has only in-frame clones and leaves some out. The sample includes about 21,000 clones, 84% seen only once; the top ten take roughly a third. No cognate antigen is known for these TCRs. This specimen consisted of CD8+ T cells from blood, obtained at roughly day 280 from a patient whose treatment included autologous EBV-specific T cells and nivolumab. The receptors were sampled from a man in his forties with nasopharyngeal carcinoma.

The chain joins TRBV10-3 to TRBJ1-3, with D uncertain. The germline V gene has CDR1 ENHRY and CDR2 SYGVKD. V was clipped by 4 bases and J by 0 bases, with 10 bases between them. The CDR3 is made up of 15 amino acids. This CDR3 reads CAISGTLISGNTIYF. The CDR3 coding sequence is TGTGCCATCAGTGGGACTTTGATCTCTGGAAACACCATATATTTT.

The chain is built from TRBV5-1 and TRBJ2-1, with TRBD1 matching over 9 bases. This CDR3 region has 16 residues. Germline CDR1 and CDR2: SGHRS and YFSETQ. With V trimmed by 4 bases and J by 7 bases, 12 bases remained unmatched. CDR3 bases: TGCGCCAGCAGCGATACAGGGGGCGTCCTGTCGAATGAGCAGTTCTTC. It specifies CASSDTGGVLSNEQFF.

CDR3 in amino acids: CASSQDWRGGGYNEQFF. The CDR3 bases are TGCGCCAGCAGCCAAGATTGGCGGGGGGGCGGTTACAATGAGCAGTTCTTC. The chain has TRBV4-3 and TRBJ2-1; TRBD2 aligns across 9 bases. Trimming at V came to 0 bases and at J to 4 bases, leaving 7 bases not matched to a gene. CDR1 is LGHNA and CDR2 is YSLEER in the germline V gene. The CDR3 is 17 residues long.

This chain connects TRBV12-3 or TRBV12-4 to TRBJ2-2; D is unclear. The length of the CDR3 is 12 residues. The V and J ends lost 1 base and 7 bases respectively, with 4 bases between them. The CDR3: CASSLVFGELFF. CDR3 DNA sequence: TGTGCCAGCAGTTTAGTCTTCGGGGAGCTGTTTTTT.

The rearrangement links TRBV5-6 to TRBJ2-5, with 11 nucleotides matching TRBD2. Germline V lookup: CDR1 SGHDT, CDR2 YYEEEE. The CDR3 sequence is 15 residues long. Trimming cost V 2 bases and J 4 bases; bases outside gene matches: 4. The CDR3 DNA reads as TGTGCCAGCAGCTTTACTAGCGGGGGATCAGAGACCCAGTACTTC. It translates to CASSFTSGGSETQYF.

Only one count was recorded for this clone. The chain uses TRBV19 and TRBJ1-4; 10 bases match TRBD1. V gave up 5 bases and J gave up 3 bases; unmatched junction bases: 0. The CDR3 extends over 14 amino acids. Germline CDR1 is LNHDA and CDR2 is SQIVND (reference sequence). CDR3 nucleotides: TGTGCCAGTAGTGGGACAGGGGCTAATGAAAAACTGTTTTTT. This gives the protein CASSGTGANEKLFF.

This clone was seen a handful of times. The chain links TRBV27 to TRBJ2-1, with 12 bases aligning to TRBD2. Germline V gene sequence: CDR1 MNHEY, CDR2 SMNVEV (reference sequence). V lost 6 bases and J lost 4; bases outside the gene matches: 7. The CDR3 sequence is 16 residues long. The DNA for the CDR3 is TGTGCCAGCAGCCCCATCGGGACTAGCGGGTACAATGAGCAGTTCTTC. Encoded protein: CASSPIGTSGYNEQFF.

This chain connects TRBV9 to TRBJ2-2; D might be TRBD2 (5 bases). V was clipped by 0 bases and J by 7 bases, with 10 bases between them. This CDR3 spans 14 amino acids. Germline lookup yields CDR1 SGDLS and CDR2 YYNGEE. CDR3 in DNA: TGTGCCAGCAGCGTAGTTGGAGGCGGCGGGGAGCTGTTTTTT. Translation: CASSVVGGGGELFF.

The chain carries TRBV4-1 and TRBJ1-5; D possibly corresponds to TRBD1 (6 bases). The germline gives CDR1 MGHRA, CDR2 YSYEKL. Trimming removed 4 bases at V and 1 base at J, with 17 bases between. The CDR3 loop spans 17 amino acids. CDR3 coding DNA: TGCGCCAGCAGCCGCACTCAGACAGGAGCAAGCAATCAGCCCCAGCATTTT. Translated, it gives CASSRTQTGASNQPQHF.

The CDR3 region is CASSGYEQYF. In DNA, the CDR3 is TGTGCCAGCAGTGGCTACGAGCAGTACTTC. The rearrangement links TRBV2 to TRBJ2-7, with D hard to call. V was pared by 4 bases and J by 3 bases, with 1 base between. Germline CDR1 SNHLY, CDR2 FYNNEI. This CDR3 region has 10 residues.

The rearrangement uses TRBV4-1 and TRBJ2-3; D is possibly TRBD1 (5 bases). Germline CDR1 is MGHRA and CDR2 is YSYEKL. This CDR3 has 13 residues. The V end lost 1 base, the J end lost 5 bases, and 7 bases lay between the germline ends. As DNA, the CDR3 is TGCGCCAGCAGCCAAGGGGGCGGAGATACGCAGTATTTT. It translates to CASSQGGGDTQYF.

The sample holds one count of this clone. The chain joins TRBV19 to TRBJ1-2; 10 bases fit TRBD1. The ends lost 1 base at V and 8 bases at J; junction bases unmatched: 7. Germline assignment: CDR1 LNHDA and CDR2 SQIVND (reference sequence). The CDR3 is made up of 15 amino acids. The CDR3 here is CASSIGRTGGDGYTF. The CDR3 DNA sequence: TGTGCCAGTAGTATAGGGCGGACAGGGGGAGACGGCTACACCTTC.

The V and J genes are TRBV6-4 and TRBJ2-1; 10 bases align to TRBD2. J gave up 4 bases and V 0 bases, and 3 bases lay outside the gene matches. CDR1 MRHNA and CDR2 SNTAGT come from the germline V gene. The CDR3 totals 16 residues. The CDR3 DNA reads as TGTGCCAGCAGTGACTCAGCTAGCGGGGGTTACAATGAGCAGTTCTTC. Its protein is CASSDSASGGYNEQFF.

The J gene is TRBJ2-7, the V gene TRBV4-1, with D perhaps being TRBD1 or TRBD2 (5 bases each). From germline, CDR1 is MGHRA and CDR2 YSYEKL. Deletions cut 2 bases from V and 6 bases from J, with 17 bases between. The CDR3 has 15 residues. CDR3 DNA: TGCGCCAGCAGCCAAACCATCAGGGTGGAGGCCGAGCAGTACTTC. Translation: CASSQTIRVEAEQYF.

This clone has just a few counts. This rearrangement joins TRBV4-1 to TRBJ1-5; D ambiguous. This CDR3 comprises 12 residues. Trimming left V 3 bases short and J 4 bases short, with 4 bases between. The germline V gene has CDR1 MGHRA and CDR2 YSYEKL. CDR3 sequence: CASSQANQPQHF. The CDR3 DNA reads TGCGCCAGCAGCCAGGCGAATCAGCCCCAGCATTTT.